These T cell receptor beta chains were read from a single sample in a study of vaccination effects on CD4 cells after COVID-19. For these receptors, no antigen is known. Clones were read by immunoSEQ multiplex PCR, and TCRdb kept only the in-frame ones, dropping some. The table includes 29,000 or so clones, roughly 74% detected once. Sequenced material: CD4+ T cells from PBMCs cultured with HCoV-OC43 spike peptides, taken after COVID-19 vaccination. Receptor source: a human donor who received a COVID-19 vaccine. CDR3s include the opening cysteine and the closing phenylalanine or tryptophan. D genes are given only for firm matches.

cdr3_length j_call v_call d_call cdr3_aa
14 TRBJ2-5 TRBV5-1 NA CASSLSRGEETQYF
12 TRBJ1-1 TRBV30 NA CAWSVLGRVAFF
15 TRBJ2-5 TRBV6-6 NA CASSPHGTDQETQYF
16 TRBJ2-7 TRBV5-1 TRBD2 CASSLRRAGGTHEQYF
12 TRBJ2-2 TRBV27 NA CASSLNTGELFF
15 TRBJ2-7 TRBV3-1/TRBV3-2 NA CASSPSASGAYEQYF
14 TRBJ2-7 TRBV6-4 NA CASSKQGGAYEQYF
15 TRBJ2-1 TRBV6-5 NA CASKRSAGRANEQFF
14 TRBJ1-2 TRBV11-2 TRBD1 CASSPGQGKYGYTF
11 TRBJ1-2 TRBV2 NA CASSEARGYTF
17 TRBJ1-5 TRBV4-1 NA CASSQVDMGWVNQPQHF
15 TRBJ1-5 TRBV18 NA CASSPSLSRDQPQHF
13 TRBJ1-5 TRBV2 NA CATKGTFNQPQHF
13 TRBJ1-1 TRBV19 NA CATFRQENTEAFF
12 TRBJ2-3 TRBV10-2 TRBD1 CASSLGQGALDF
16 TRBJ1-1 TRBV21-1 NA CASSQLRSYKNTEAFF
19 TRBJ2-3 TRBV24-1 TRBD1 CATSDPNPQDRGGTDTQYF
14 TRBJ1-3 TRBV27 NA CASSRTGGRNTIYF
14 TRBJ1-6 TRBV28 NA CASSPLERGSPLHF
13 TRBJ1-1 TRBV12-3/TRBV12-4 NA CASSLGGGTEAFF
12 TRBJ2-1 TRBV29-1 NA CSVGPSGNEQFF
15 TRBJ1-4 TRBV5-1 NA CASSLGQGVVEKLFF
15 TRBJ1-2 TRBV6-5 TRBD1 CASTQQGSAHYGYTF
19 TRBJ2-2 TRBV4-1 NA CASSRKGQGRNAEAGELFF
13 TRBJ1-5 TRBV2 TRBD1 CASSGDRDQPQHF
14 TRBJ1-2 TRBV7-8 TRBD1 CASSLEGQTSGYTF
17 TRBJ2-7 TRBV4-1 NA CASSLIQITIYPYEQYF
18 TRBJ1-4 TRBV5-6 NA CASSRQGAWGMVDEKLFF
14 TRBJ1-6 TRBV5-4 NA CASSLGQTNSPLHF
13 TRBJ2-7 TRBV9 TRBD1 CASSPNPGTGLAF
15 TRBJ1-2 TRBV6-5 TRBD1 CASRSPFTGVDGYTF
17 TRBJ1-5 TRBV10-3 TRBD1 CAISPRQGKGGNQPQHF
10 TRBJ1-2 TRBV6-5 NA CATQNYGYTF
16 TRBJ2-7 TRBV4-1 TRBD2 CASSRGTSGGGYEQYF
12 TRBJ2-7 TRBV21-1 NA CASSKQQGDKYF
13 TRBJ1-1 TRBV18 NA CASSPAVGPEAFF
17 TRBJ2-5 TRBV2 TRBD2 CASKREGLRHGQETQYF
14 TRBJ1-2 TRBV4-1 NA CASSQDLRGYGYTF